This is a list of T cell receptor beta chains from one sample in a study of CD8+CD57+ T cells in acquired aplastic anemia. TCRdb itself ran the reads through MiXCR, one entry per CDR3 protein. The sample includes 90,000 to 130,000 distinct CDR3 sequences, around 53% of them seen just once. The sequencing input was sorted CD4+, CD8+, or CD8+CD57+ T cells (not recorded which) from PBMCs. These receptors all stem from a human donor in good health, serving as a control. Both conserved end residues are part of each CDR3. The D gene is left open where the match is weak. Not all rows give a size; the values are once, few, many and, for expanded clones, a class.

d_gene,j_gene,abundance,v_gene,CDR3nt,CDR3aa
.,TRBJ1-2,once,TRBV29-1,TGCAGCGTTGGGGCAGGGCCAGGGGATGGCTACACCTTC,CSVGAGPGDGYTF
TRBD2,TRBJ2-7,many,TRBV9,TGTGCCAGCAGCGAGTGGGGGCGGGGGGGCCAAGACGAGCAGTACTTC,CASSEWGRGGQDEQYF
.,TRBJ1-4,.,TRBV7-8,TGTGCCAGCAGCTTAGCCATACAGGCCGTTAATGAAAAACTGTTTTTT,CASSLAIQAVNEKLFF
.,TRBJ2-3,few,TRBV10-3,TGTGCCATCAGTGAGGGGGCACGGGGGACGACAGATACGCAGTATTTT,CAISEGARGTTDTQYF
.,TRBJ2-7,.,TRBV4-1,TGCGCCAGCAGACAAATTGGGGGTTCCTACGAGCAGTACTTC,CASRQIGGSYEQYF
TRBD1,TRBJ2-7,many,TRBV7-9,TGTGCCAGCAGCTCCCGGACAGGGTTTGGCGAGCAGTACTTC,CASSSRTGFGEQYF
.,TRBJ1-5,.,TRBV19,TGTGCCAGTAGTATCCCGGCTCATAGCAATCAGCCCCAGCATTTT,CASSIPAHSNQPQHF
.,TRBJ2-6,many,TRBV11-2,TGTGCCAGCACCCCCTCCGGGCCCGTCATCAAAGCTGGGGCCAACGTCCTGACTTTC,CASTPSGPVIKAGANVLTF
.,TRBJ1-3,many,TRBV27,TGTGCCAGCATTAAGGGAAACACCATATATTTT,CASIKGNTIYF
TRBD1,TRBJ1-1,.,TRBV15,TGTGCCACCAGCAGAGCGACAGGGGGTTCGTCTGAAGCTTTCTTT,CATSRATGGSSEAFF
.,TRBJ1-1,many,TRBV7-2,TGTGCCAGCAGCTTTTCAACGCCGAACACTGAAGCTTTCTTT,CASSFSTPNTEAFF
TRBD2,TRBJ2-7,.,TRBV7-6,TGTGCCAGCAGCTTAGCGGGAGCGGGGGTAATCTCCTACGAGCAGTACTTC,CASSLAGAGVISYEQYF
.,TRBJ1-6,many,TRBV27,TGTGCCACTAGACGGGGAAATTCACCCCTCCACTTT,CATRRGNSPLHF
.,TRBJ1-6,.,TRBV9,TGTGCCAGCAGCGTATCCTCAAGGACGCCGGATAATTCACCCCTCCACTTT,CASSVSSRTPDNSPLHF
.,TRBJ2-2,many,TRBV29-1,TGCAGCGTTGAACAGGCGGGCTTGAACACCGGGGAGCTGTTTTTT,CSVEQAGLNTGELFF
.,TRBJ1-6,.,TRBV9,TGTGCCAGCAGCGTAGTCGGGACACCCCATTCACCCCTCCACTTT,CASSVVGTPHSPLHF
TRBD1,TRBJ2-5,few,TRBV7-2,TGTGCCACCTCGGACAGGGGGCAAGAGACCCAGTACTTC,CATSDRGQETQYF
.,TRBJ1-4,many,TRBV7-9,TGTGCCAGCAGCTTAGTTAAAGATGAAAAACTGTTTTTT,CASSLVKDEKLFF
TRBD1,TRBJ2-5,many,TRBV6-1,TGTGCCAGCAAGGCAGGGGGTCAAGAGACCCAGTACTTC,CASKAGGQETQYF
TRBD1,TRBJ1-2,.,TRBV2,TGTGCCAGCAGTCCACAGGGGGCAGACTATGGCTACACCTTC,CASSPQGADYGYTF
.,TRBJ1-2,.,TRBV7-8,TGTGCCAGCAGCACAGGGAGTTCCTATGGCTACACCTTC,CASSTGSSYGYTF
.,TRBJ1-2,.,TRBV4-1,TGCGCCAGCAGCCAAGTGCCAGACTCTAACTATGGCTACACCTTC,CASSQVPDSNYGYTF
TRBD1,TRBJ1-2,.,TRBV25-1,TGTGCCAGCAGTACAGCCGGGACAGGGCCCGGCTACACCTTC,CASSTAGTGPGYTF
.,TRBJ1-5,many,TRBV6-5,TGTGCCAGCAGTTTCCAGGGTAGTCAGCCCCAGCATTTT,CASSFQGSQPQHF
.,TRBJ1-6,.,TRBV7-9,TGTGCCAGCAGCTTAGGTGGGGATAATTCACCCCTCCACTTT,CASSLGGDNSPLHF
TRBD2,TRBJ2-1,.,TRBV10-1,TGCGCCAGCAGCGTAGCGGGGCGATACAATGAGCAGTTCTTC,CASSVAGRYNEQFF
TRBD2,TRBJ2-1,.,TRBV15,TGTGCCACCAGCAGTCCGGGACTAGCGGGGTACAATGAGCAGTTCTTC,CATSSPGLAGYNEQFF
.,TRBJ2-7,many,TRBV6-5,TGTGCCAGCAGTTACTCAAGGGGCGCCTACGAGCAGTACTTC,CASSYSRGAYEQYF
TRBD1,TRBJ1-5,.,TRBV24-1,TGTGCCACCAGTGAACCGGGACAGGCAAGCAATCAGCCCCAGCATTTT,CATSEPGQASNQPQHF
TRBD1,TRBJ1-1,.,TRBV25-1,TGTGCCAGCAGTGAATATATAGCCCGGGACAGGGGCGGGGACACTGAAGCTTTCTTT,CASSEYIARDRGGDTEAFF
.,TRBJ2-1,few,TRBV10-3,TGTGCCATCAGTGCCGGCTTGTTTGAGGGGAATGGGGAAGGGAGCTCCTACAATGAGCAGTTCTTC,CAISAGLFEGNGEGSSYNEQFF
TRBD1,TRBJ1-6,.,TRBV20-1,TGCAGTGCACGGACAGGTCCCAATTCACCCCTCCACTTT,CSARTGPNSPLHF
TRBD2,TRBJ2-1,.,TRBV4-3,TGCGCCAGCAGCCCAGGGACTAGCGGGGGGCGGGAGCAGTTCTTC,CASSPGTSGGREQFF
.,TRBJ1-5,.,TRBV4-3,TGCGCCAGCAGCCTTGACTTGACAAGGGTGGGGATTCAGCCCCAGCATTTT,CASSLDLTRVGIQPQHF
.,TRBJ2-5,few,TRBV24-1,TGTGCCACCAGTGATTTAGGGACGGGACAAGAGACCCAGTACTTC,CATSDLGTGQETQYF
.,TRBJ2-7,many,TRBV9,TGTGCCAGCAGCGTAGGGCAGAACCTCTACGAGCAGTACTTC,CASSVGQNLYEQYF
TRBD1,TRBJ1-1,.,TRBV19,TGTGCCAGCTCCCCGACAGGGGTGACTGAAGCTTTCTTT,CASSPTGVTEAFF
.,TRBJ1-1,once,TRBV15,TGTGCCACCAGCCGAGGGGGGGTGAACACTGAAGCTTTCTTT,CATSRGGVNTEAFF
.,TRBJ1-1,.,TRBV29-1,TGCAGCGTTAACCGGGGGTTGGGCACTGAAGCTCTCTTT,CSVNRGLGTEALF
.,TRBJ1-6,.,TRBV10-1,TGCGCCAGCAGTCCACTTCATTTCGGTGGTACCCTCCACTTT,CASSPLHFGGTLHF
TRBD1,TRBJ2-7,few,TRBV7-9,TGTGCCAGCAGCTTAGGTCCAGGGGGCATATACGAGCAGTACTTC,CASSLGPGGIYEQYF
.,TRBJ2-1,many,TRBV24-1,TGTGCCACCAGTGACCCCGGGGGTGGTCGCTACAATGAGCAGTTCTTC,CATSDPGGGRYNEQFF
.,TRBJ1-1,few,TRBV10-3,TGTGTGCCATCGTTCGTGCGGCGGAACGGCGAAGCTTTCTTT,CVPSFVRRNGEAFF
.,TRBJ2-7,many,TRBV10-1,TGCGCCAGCAGTGATGGCGGGCCGAGCTACGAGCAGTACTTC,CASSDGGPSYEQYF
.,TRBJ2-7,many,TRBV19,TGTGCCAGTAGTCCCTATCGGGGGCTGTTTAAGGGGCGCTACGAGCAGTACTTC,CASSPYRGLFKGRYEQYF
TRBD1,TRBJ2-7,.,TRBV15,TGTGCCACCAGCAGAGAGGCTGGGACAGGGAACTACGAGCAGTACTTC,CATSREAGTGNYEQYF
TRBD1,TRBJ2-7,.,TRBV29-1,TGCAGCGTTGAAAAGGGACAGGGTGAGCAGTACTTC,CSVEKGQGEQYF
.,TRBJ2-5,many,TRBV6-2/TRBV6-3,TGTGCCAGCAACCAAAGCCCCAGGGGCCCGGAGACCCAGTACTTC,CASNQSPRGPETQYF
.,TRBJ2-4,.,TRBV4-3,TGCGCCAGCAGCCAAGGGGAAGCCAAAAACATTCAGTACTTC,CASSQGEAKNIQYF
TRBD2,TRBJ2-1,.,TRBV2,TGTGCCAGCAGAGGACTAGTAAAGGTCAATGAGCAGTTCTTC,CASRGLVKVNEQFF
.,TRBJ1-1,.,TRBV27,TGTGCCAGCAGTTTATCGATAAGAGGGAGCACTGAAGCTTTCTTT,CASSLSIRGSTEAFF
TRBD2,TRBJ2-1,.,TRBV7-9,TGTGCCAGCACCAAGCGGGGTAGCGGGGGGGTGGCTGAGCAGTTCTTC,CASTKRGSGGVAEQFF
.,TRBJ1-1,many,TRBV11-2,TGTGCCAGCAGCTTAGGCACAACTGAAGCTTTCTTT,CASSLGTTEAFF
TRBD2,TRBJ2-1,.,TRBV24-1,TGTGCCACCAGTGATTGGACTAGCGGGTGGGGTGAGCAGTTCTTC,CATSDWTSGWGEQFF
.,TRBJ1-6,many,TRBV4-2,TGTGCCAGCAGCCAAGGGCCGGGGAGCTCCTATAATTCACCCCTCCACTTT,CASSQGPGSSYNSPLHF
.,TRBJ1-2,medium-sized,TRBV5-6,TGTGCCAGCAGCTTGAATAACTATGGCTACACCTTC,CASSLNNYGYTF